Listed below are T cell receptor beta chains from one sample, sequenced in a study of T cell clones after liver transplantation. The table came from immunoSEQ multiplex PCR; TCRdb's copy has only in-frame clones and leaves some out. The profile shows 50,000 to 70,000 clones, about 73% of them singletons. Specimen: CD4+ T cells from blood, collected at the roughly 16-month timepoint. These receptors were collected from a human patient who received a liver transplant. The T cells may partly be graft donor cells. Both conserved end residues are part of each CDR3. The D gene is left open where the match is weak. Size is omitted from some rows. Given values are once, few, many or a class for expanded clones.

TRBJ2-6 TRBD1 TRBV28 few CASSPRTGAVSGANVLTF TGTGCCAGCAGTCCCAGAACAGGGGCAGTATCTGGGGCCAACGTCCTGACTTTC
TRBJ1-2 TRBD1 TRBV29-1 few CSVAVTGGYGYTF TGCAGCGTCGCCGTGACAGGGGGCTATGGCTACACCTTC
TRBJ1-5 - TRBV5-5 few CASSLSSGMDQPQHF TGTGCCAGCAGCTTGAGCTCTGGAATGGATCAGCCCCAGCATTTT
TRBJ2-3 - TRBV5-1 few CASRLGPLLDTQYF TGCGCCAGCAGACTGGGACCCCTGTTGGATACGCAGTATTTT
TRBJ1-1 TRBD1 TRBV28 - CASRTGALTEAFF TGTGCCAGCAGGACAGGGGCTTTGACTGAAGCTTTCTTT
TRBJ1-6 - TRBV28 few CASSSDRYNSPLHF TGTGCCAGCAGTTCCGACAGGTATAATTCACCCCTCCACTTT
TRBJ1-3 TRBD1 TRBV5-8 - CASSRRDSLNSGNTIYF TGTGCCAGCAGCCGACGGGACAGCCTGAACTCTGGAAACACCATATATTTT
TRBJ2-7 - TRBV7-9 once CASSLGIAGSNEQYF TGTGCCAGCAGCTTGGGGATTGCCGGGTCGAACGAGCAGTACTTC
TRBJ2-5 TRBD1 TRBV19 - CASKPGQGARETQYF TGTGCCAGTAAGCCCGGACAGGGGGCACGGGAGACCCAGTACTTC
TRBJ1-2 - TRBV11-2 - CASSQGFGYTF TGTGCCAGCAGCCAGGGGTTTGGCTACACCTTC